This TCR beta chain was captured by sequencing in a study of blood T cell repertoires in COVID-19. For the study at large: COVID-19 samples, acute and convalescent, were from the United States, Italy and Spain.

Trimming shortened V by 4 bases and J by 7 bases, and 17 bases separated the two germline ends. The CDR3 consists of 15 residues. Germline V gives CDR1 KGHDR, CDR2 SFDVKD. The method was immunoSEQ multiplex PCR; TCRdb's version includes in-frame clones alone and lacks a portion of them. The sample has some 490,000 clones; 80% to 90% are singletons. The participants were between 18 and 89 years old and came from fewer than 25 US areas. Participant-reported clinical history was the basis for cohort assignment. Donors in Cohort 3 who had recovered were those with two negative PCRs, healthcare professional clearance, or resolution of their symptoms.

J is TRBJ2-3 and V is TRBV24-1, with a possible D match to TRBD2 (5 bases). The TCR comes from a woman aged 55-70 years who had recovered from COVID-19. Specimen: PBMCs or T cells enriched from blood (not recorded which). CDR3 nucleotide sequence: TGTGCCACCAGTGAACCGCAAGATACGGGGAATACGCAGTATTTT. Translation gives CATSEPQDTGNTQYF.